The clone carrying this T cell receptor (beta chain) was counted once. Repertoires were generated with immunoSEQ multiplex PCR, while TCRdb's copy carries only in-frame clones and drops some. Seen here are 90,000 to 120,000 clones, around nine tenths observed once, and the top ten hold over 1%. Trimming shortened V by 5 bases and J by 6 bases, and 11 bases separated the two germline ends. From germline, CDR1 is LGHDT and CDR2 YNNKEL (reference sequence). CDR3 size: 13 residues. The entry originates in a study of blood T cell repertoires in COVID-19. The rearrangement uses TRBV3-1 (or the pseudogene TRBV3-2) and TRBJ2-1; tentatively, D is TRBD2 (5 bases). Sequences were obtained from peripheral blood. The source of this sequence is a woman in her twenties or thirties with acute or convalescent COVID-19. This CDR3 is CASSWESTNEQFF. CDR3 nucleotide sequence: TGTGCCAGCAGCTGGGAGTCGACCAATGAGCAGTTCTTC.